The T cell receptor (beta chain) under discussion was sequenced for a study of circulating and synovial CD4+ cells in juvenile arthritis. The CDR3 extends over 14 amino acids. Germline V gives CDR1 SGHDT, CDR2 YYEEEE. The V end was cut by 0 bases, the J end by 2 bases, with 6 bases between. Study-level results: Bulk blood CD4 samples held at least an order of magnitude more or fewer genomes than CPL. Vbeta family usage analysis did not detect the pathogenic-like versus bulk difference.

Clones were read by immunoSEQ multiplex PCR, and TCRdb kept only the in-frame ones, dropping some. The repertoire holds 30,000 to 40,000 clones, with over 95% as singletons. This clone was picked up a small number of times. Its antigen is not known. Other DNA variants within this sample encode the same CDR3. The sequenced sample was CD4+ T cells from blood. The TCR was taken from a human donor with juvenile idiopathic arthritis. V usage is TRBV5-6 and J usage is TRBJ1-3, with D maybe TRBD1 (6 bases). This CDR3 reads CASSLDRAGNTIYF. In DNA form, the CDR3 reads TGTGCCAGCAGCTTGGACAGGGCTGGAAACACCATATATTTT.